This TCR beta chain is drawn from a study of Graves' ophthalmopathy and Graves' hyperthyroidism. TCR beta CDR3 regions were amplified from RNA transcripts. An opening RT-PCR round employed HTBI primers and preceded a second-round multiplex PCR. One entry per CDR3 protein, called by TCRdb with MiXCR from the multiplex PCR reads. The sample yields some 1.1 million distinct CDR3 sequences, around a third seen once. Of note for this clonotype: A much larger clone differs from this one at a single base, so this may be a read error. Without the conserved terminal phenylalanine or tryptophan, this CDR3 likely stems from a read error.

Germline CDR1 and CDR2: SGHAT and FQNNGV. The CDR3 sequence is 15 residues long. The V segment lost 5 bases and the J segment 1 base; nucleotides outside the gene matches: 4. Material: peripheral blood or thyroid tissue (not recorded which). This sequence originates from an adult man with Graves' hyperthyroidism. V gene TRBV11-2 combines with J gene TRBJ1-1; 10 nucleotides agree with TRBD1. CDR3 loop: CASSRRTGGNTEAFL. CDR3 nucleotide sequence: TGTGCCAGCAGCAGGCGGACAGGGGGGAACACTGAAGCTTTCCTT.